This is a list of T cell receptor beta chains from one sample in a study of blood T cells in healthy people across ages. TCRdb analysed the 5' RACE reads with MiXCR anew, one entry per CDR3 protein. The data hold around 900,000 distinct CDR3 sequences, with roughly 51% observed a single time. The specimen sequenced was blood. Every receptor here comes from a woman aged 55-69 years in good health. Both conserved end residues are part of each CDR3. D genes are given only for firm matches. Some rows mark clone size as missing; the rest say once, few, many or name a class of expanded clone.

V,size,D,J,DNA,CDR3
TRBV7-2,few,-,TRBJ2-1,TGTGCCAGCATCCCCCCGTCGCGATCCAACAATGAGCAGTTCTTC,CASIPPSRSNNEQFF
TRBV2,-,TRBD2,TRBJ2-3,TGTGCCACAGGGACTAGCGTCTTAGATACGCAGTATTTT,CATGTSVLDTQYF
TRBV7-2,few,-,TRBJ1-6,TGTGCCAGCAGCCGCCCGGGGGGAAATTCACCCCTCCACTTT,CASSRPGGNSPLHF
TRBV20-1,many,TRBD2,TRBJ2-7,TGCAGTGCTATTGGGCTAGCGGGAGTGGGGGCCCACGAGCAGTACTTC,CSAIGLAGVGAHEQYF
TRBV9,-,-,TRBJ2-1,TGTGCCAGCAGCACTCCCGGGACGCCGGACAATGAGCAGTTCTTC,CASSTPGTPDNEQFF
TRBV20-1,-,-,TRBJ1-4,TGCAGTGCTAGAGAGGGGAGCACAACTAATGAAAAACTGTTTTTT,CSAREGSTTNEKLFF
TRBV11-2,-,-,TRBJ2-7,TGTGCCAGCAGCTTAAATTTTGGCGGCAGAACCTACGAGCAGTACTTC,CASSLNFGGRTYEQYF
TRBV3-1,few,-,TRBJ2-7,TGTGCCAGCAGCCAACGGTCTAGCGGACAGGACGAGCAGTACTTC,CASSQRSSGQDEQYF
TRBV12-3/TRBV12-4,-,TRBD1,TRBJ1-2,TGTGCCAGCAGTTTCCTGGGCGGGACAGGACGAGACTATGGCTACACCTTC,CASSFLGGTGRDYGYTF
TRBV15,-,TRBD2,TRBJ2-5,TGTGCCACCAGCAGCGGACTAGCGGAAGAGACCCAGTACTTC,CATSSGLAEETQYF
TRBV28,-,-,TRBJ2-1,TGTGCCAGCAGTCCGGCGACTCATACAACTGAGCAGTTCTTC,CASSPATHTTEQFF
TRBV7-8,few,TRBD1,TRBJ2-5,TGTGCCAGCAGCGGCCGGACAGGCCAAGAGACCCAGTACTTC,CASSGRTGQETQYF
TRBV28,-,-,TRBJ2-5,TGTGCCAGCAGTTCCCCCTCGGGCCTTAGCCAAGAGACCCAGTACTTC,CASSSPSGLSQETQYF
TRBV12-3/TRBV12-4,-,TRBD1,TRBJ1-5,TGTGCCAGCAGCCAACCTGGGACAGGGGGCCTTGGCAATCAGCCCCAGCATTTT,CASSQPGTGGLGNQPQHF
TRBV7-9,-,-,TRBJ2-1,TGTGCCAGCAGCTTAGTTGTGCCCGGGACGGGTGCCTACAATGAGCAGTTCTTC,CASSLVVPGTGAYNEQFF
TRBV7-2,many,TRBD2,TRBJ2-7,TGTGCCAGCAGCCCCCGGACTAGCGGAGGCTACGAGCAGTACTTC,CASSPRTSGGYEQYF
TRBV29-1,-,-,TRBJ2-7,TGCAGCGTTGAACCCCCCAGATACAGTGAGCAGTACTTC,CSVEPPRYSEQYF
TRBV30,few,-,TRBJ1-1,TGTGCCTGGATTACAGGATTTAACACTGAAGCTTTCTTT,CAWITGFNTEAFF